The 28 T cell receptor beta chains given below trace back to one sample, sequenced in a study of regulatory T cells in long-lasting Graves disease. Specified time point: persistent/refractory GD, antithyroid drugs over 5 years with positive TRAb. Generation of the TCR library employed RNA extracted from PBMCs. Researchers made TCR beta libraries by using iRepertoire HTBI primers and running Arm-PCR on CDR3 regions. MiXCR, run by TCRdb on the multiplex PCR reads, gives a single entry per CDR3 protein. Among around 400,000 distinct CDR3 sequences, roughly 24% were seen once, and the ten largest hold around 30%. Sequenced material: peripheral blood mononuclear cells (PBMCs), taken when the disease was refractory, from a patient treated with antithyroid drugs. These TCRs come from a woman aged 40 to 50 with Graves disease.

This clonotype was recorded a few times. The J gene is TRBJ1-5, the V gene TRBV6-1; 7 nucleotides align to TRBD1. CDR1 and CDR2 from the germline V gene are MNHNS and SASEGT. There are 14 residues in the CDR3. V lost 2 bases to trimming and J lost 4 bases; unmatched junction nucleotides: 2. The CDR3 is CASSETRGNQPQHF. DNA of the CDR3: TGTGCCAGCAGTGAAACCAGGGGGAATCAGCCCCAGCATTTT.

This clonotype has a handful of counts. A much more abundant neighbour one base away suggests this may be a read error. This chain uses TRBV7-9 with TRBJ1-1, with D tentatively TRBD1 (6 bases). Germline V gives CDR1 SEHNR, CDR2 FQNEAQ (reference sequence). The CDR3 loop spans 13 amino acids. Trimming pared 6 bases from V and 1 base from J, leaving 9 bases between. The CDR3 reads CASRLQGNTEAFF. The DNA for the CDR3 is TGTGCCAGCAGACTACAGGGGAACACTGAAGCTTTCTTT.

This clonotype has only one observation. This may be a read error, as it is one base from a much larger clone. The V and J genes are TRBV6-1 and TRBJ2-2; D might be TRBD1 (7 bases). The CDR3 sequence is 15 residues long. Germline V lookup: CDR1 MNHNS, CDR2 SASEGT. V lost 8 bases to trimming and J lost 4 bases, with 17 bases between them. The CDR3 DNA reads TGTGCCAGCGGGGGGACAGCAAAAGCCACCGGGGAGCTGTTTTTT. Translating it yields CASGGTAKATGELFF.

This clonotype was detected ten times or more. The rearrangement links TRBV28 to TRBJ2-7; 10 bases fit TRBD1. This CDR3 spans 14 amino acids. V shed 8 bases and J 2 bases; nucleotides not matched to a gene: 6. The germline CDR1 and CDR2 sequences are MDHEN and SYDVKM. CDR3 region: CASRQGQGAYEQYF. CDR3 nucleotide sequence: TGTGCCAGCCGCCAAGGACAGGGGGCCTACGAGCAGTACTTC.

Comments on this clonotype: A single base separates this from a much larger clone, so it may be a read error. This chain links TRBV11-2 with TRBJ2-5; TRBD2 matches 10 bases. Germline-derived CDR1 and CDR2 are SGHAT and FQNNGV. This CDR3 spans 17 amino acids. For the CDR3, the DNA is TGTGCCAGCAGCTTAGGAAAGCTAGCGGGAGAATTAGAGACCCGGTACTTC. As protein: CASSLGKLAGELETRYF.

This chain links TRBV2 with TRBJ2-7; 10 positions agree with TRBD2. Trimming removed 6 bases from V and 1 base from J; junction bases left unmatched: 9. This CDR3 contains 16 residues. Germline lookup yields CDR1 SNHLY and CDR2 FYNNEI. The CDR3 coding sequence is TGTGCCAGCAGCTTAGCTCTAGCGGGAGTTTCCTACGAGCAGTACTTC. It yields the protein CASSLALAGVSYEQYF.

This clonotype appeared a few times. This chain joins TRBV28 and TRBJ2-3; 7 positions agree with TRBD1. The CDR3 consists of 16 residues. V shed 4 bases, J shed 2 bases, and the junction held 9 bases outside the gene matches. Per germline, CDR1 MDHEN and CDR2 SYDVKM. Written as DNA, the CDR3 is TGTGCCAGCAGTTCTCCCGACAGGGCTATCACAGATACGCAGTATTTT. Protein: CASSSPDRAITDTQYF.

This clonotype has ten or more counts. The gene calls are TRBV12-3 or TRBV12-4 and TRBJ2-2; TRBD1 matches 8 bases. This CDR3 is 14 amino acids long. V was clipped by 10 bases and J by 4 bases; unmatched bases: 8. The CDR3 sequence is CATQGARVTGELFF. The CDR3 DNA reads as TGTGCCACCCAGGGGGCGCGAGTCACCGGGGAGCTGTTTTTT.

This clonotype was seen many times. The gene calls are TRBV6-2 or TRBV6-3 and TRBJ1-4; 8 bases are a match to TRBD1. CDR3 length: 15 amino acids. The V gene end was trimmed by 0 bases and the J gene end by 6 bases; junction bases not matched to a gene: 3. Germline V CDR1 and CDR2: MNHEY, SVGEGT. CDR3 amino acids: CASSYSTGGYEKLFF. The CDR3 DNA sequence: TGTGCCAGCAGTTACTCCACAGGGGGATATGAAAAACTGTTTTTT.

This clonotype was detected ten times or more. The V gene is TRBV20-1, the J gene TRBJ2-7; 7 bases are shared with TRBD2. Germline V CDR1 and CDR2: DFQATT, SNEGSKA (reference sequence). With 5 bases clipped from V and 4 bases from J, the junction kept 5 bases outside the gene matches. The CDR3 has 12 amino acids. CDR3 in DNA: TGCAGTGCTTGGGGCGGGGGTTACGAGCAGTACTTC. This gives the protein CSAWGGGYEQYF.

The chain uses TRBV6-5 and TRBJ2-5; D gene ambiguous. The CDR3 is 12 amino acids. V was clipped by 4 bases and J by 5 bases, with 8 bases between them. Germline V gene data show CDR1 as MNHEY and CDR2 as SVGAGI. CDR3: CASSWLGETQYF. CDR3 DNA: TGTGCCAGCAGTTGGTTGGGTGAGACCCAGTACTTC.

This clonotype was detected a few times. This sequence joins TRBV6-4 and TRBJ2-6; 7 nucleotides align to TRBD1. The V and J ends lost 6 bases and 0 bases, in that order; junction bases with no gene match: 11. The CDR3 length is 18 residues. Per the germline V gene, CDR1 is MRHNA and CDR2 is SNTAGT. The CDR3 DNA follows: TGTGCCAGCAGCCCCGAGGGACAGCCCTCCTCTGGGGCCAACGTCCTGACTTTC. Translating gives CASSPEGQPSSGANVLTF.

In this sample, this clonotype turned up many times. The genes are TRBV6-1 and TRBJ1-1; no firm D call. The CDR3 contains 13 residues. Deletions cut 6 bases from V and 1 base from J, with 9 bases between. Germline CDR1 MNHNS, CDR2 SASEGT. CDR3 residues: CASSALGNTEAFF. The CDR3, as DNA: TGTGCCAGCAGCGCTCTGGGGAACACTGAAGCTTTCTTT.

This clonotype was counted a single time. The chain uses TRBV6-1 and TRBJ2-3, with TRBD2 identical over 14 bases. With 6 bases clipped from V and 4 bases from J, the junction kept 12 bases outside the gene matches. The length of the CDR3 is 18 residues. The V gene's germline CDR1 is MNHNS and CDR2 SASEGT. CDR3 sequence reads: CASSTGTSGSAGADTQYF. The CDR3 DNA reads TGTGCCAGCAGCACTGGGACTAGCGGGAGCGCCGGGGCAGATACGCAGTATTTT.

This clonotype came up a few times. This chain joins TRBV7-6 and TRBJ1-4; D gene ambiguous. The CDR3 length is 15 residues. With 4 bases removed from V and 6 bases from J, the gap between germline ends came to 15 bases. Germline CDR1 SGHVS, CDR2 FNYEAQ. CDR3 sequence (DNA): TGTGCCAGCAGCTCCATGGAGGCAGTTCATGAAAAACTGTTTTTT. It encodes CASSSMEAVHEKLFF.

V gene TRBV28 combines with J gene TRBJ1-5; D gene uncertain. Trimming took off 3 bases at V and 6 bases at J, with 15 bases between the two ends. CDR3 length: 15 residues. Germline V gene sequence: CDR1 MDHEN, CDR2 SYDVKM. The CDR3 coding sequence is TGTGCCAGCAGTTTTGGGGATAGGAGGCGTCAGCCCCAGCATTTT. Protein: CASSFGDRRRQPQHF.

Note on this clonotype: A clone one base away is much larger, so this may be a read error. The chain combines TRBV10-3 with TRBJ2-5; no firm D call. Germline CDR1 reads ENHRY; CDR2 reads SYGVKD. The CDR3 covers 12 residues. The CDR3 loop is CAIRDGQETRYF. The CDR3 DNA is TGTGCCATCAGGGACGGCCAAGAGACCCGGTACTTC.

The sample holds a few counts of this clonotype. The rearrangement links TRBV11-2 to TRBJ2-7, with 11 bases matching TRBD2. This CDR3 contains 16 residues. CDR1 and CDR2 from the germline V gene are SGHAT and FQNNGV. In nucleotides, the CDR3 is TGTCCCGGCAGCCTGAACCTAGCGGGAGGACATTACGAGCAGTACTTC. As protein: CPGSLNLAGGHYEQYF.

This clonotype was counted between two and nine times. V gene TRBV7-3 combines with J gene TRBJ2-5; D call uncertain. Germline V gene lookup returns CDR1 SGHTA and CDR2 FQGTGA. The CDR3 extends over 11 amino acids. V shed 9 bases and J shed 9 bases, with 14 bases lying between them. The CDR3 region is CASTGRRSQYF. In nucleotides, the CDR3 is TGTGCCAGTACGGGTAGGCGGTCCCAGTACTTC.

The rearrangement joins TRBV5-1 to TRBJ1-5; D not certain. The V gene's germline CDR1 is SGHRS and CDR2 YFSETQ. V dropped 7 bases and J dropped 3 bases, with 14 bases sitting between them. This CDR3 region has 14 residues. CDR3 region: CASDKLGFNQPQHF. In DNA form, the CDR3 reads TGCGCCAGCGATAAACTGGGATTCAATCAGCCCCAGCATTTT.

The V call is TRBV4-1, the J call TRBJ2-7; D call uncertain. The CDR3 is 16 residues long. Trimming cost V 0 bases and J 3 bases, with 15 bases left between them. Germline CDR1 MGHRA, CDR2 YSYEKL. The CDR3 region has the DNA TGCGCCAGCAGCCAAGATCCCGTTGGGGTCAGCTACGAGCAGTACTTC. Its protein is CASSQDPVGVSYEQYF.

The CDR3 DNA sequence: TGTGCCAGCAGTTCCTCCACAGGGGGAAAGACCCAGTACTTC. Its protein is CASSSSTGGKTQYF. The chain links TRBV28 to TRBJ2-5; 8 bases are a match to TRBD1. This CDR3 region has 14 residues. Per the germline V gene, CDR1 is MDHEN and CDR2 is SYDVKM. After removal of 4 bases from V and 6 bases from J, the junction contained 7 bases not matched to a gene.

CDR3 sequence reads: CASTLNPVHTQYF. The DNA for the CDR3 is TGTGCCAGCACCCTTAACCCTGTACATACGCAGTATTTT. The chain is built from TRBV28 and TRBJ2-3; D is undetermined. CDR1 MDHEN and CDR2 SYDVKM come from the germline V gene. The CDR3 has 13 residues. The V end lost 7 bases, the J end lost 7 bases, and 15 bases lay between the germline ends.

There are a few counts of this clonotype. The chain has TRBV6-2 or TRBV6-3 and TRBJ2-2; perhaps TRBD2 as D (6 bases). The CDR3 extends over 15 amino acids. Germline V lookup: CDR1 MNHEY, CDR2 SVGEGT. V was clipped by 8 bases and J by 2 bases, with 15 bases between them. The CDR3 DNA reads as TGTGCCAGCTCGGTCTTCGGGGGAAACACCGGGGAGCTGTTTTTT. It encodes CASSVFGGNTGELFF.

This chain uses TRBV28 with TRBJ2-5, with 9 bases that match TRBD1. The DNA end is more similar to TRBJ2-1, so the J call may be wrong. The germline gives CDR1 MDHEN, CDR2 SYDVKM. CDR3 length: 16 amino acids. The CDR3 DNA follows: TGTGCCAGCAGTCTGACCCCAGACAGGGGGGTCAATGAGCAGTTCTTC. Translated: CASSLTPDRGVNEQFF.

This clonotype was recorded many times. The chain links TRBV20-1 to TRBJ2-5; possibly TRBD1 for D (5 bases). This CDR3 has 14 residues. The V and J ends lost 0 bases and 2 bases respectively, with 10 bases between them. CDR1 is DFQATT, CDR2 SNEGSKA, per germline (reference sequence). CDR3 sequence reads: CSARDMAGQETQYF. The CDR3 coding sequence is TGCAGTGCTAGAGATATGGCAGGGCAAGAGACCCAGTACTTC.

This clonotype was counted many times. The chain employs TRBV20-1 and TRBJ2-5; TRBD2 matches at 7 bases. CDR3 length equals 16 residues. Trimming took 2 bases from V and 5 from J; bases not matched to a gene: 14. Germline assignment: CDR1 DFQATT and CDR2 SNEGSKA (reference sequence). For the CDR3, the DNA is TGCAGTGCTAGACCTTACAGTGGGGGGGATCCGGAGACCCAGTACTTC. Residues: CSARPYSGGDPETQYF.

In its sample, this clonotype was seen a few times. The DNA for the CDR3 is TGTGCCAGCAGTTGGACAGGAGGGGAGACCCAGTACTTC. This gives the protein CASSWTGGETQYF. This sequence joins TRBV12-3 or TRBV12-4 and TRBJ2-5; D is possibly TRBD1 (7 bases). The CDR3 has 13 amino acids. The V and J ends lost 4 bases and 5 bases respectively, with 11 bases between them.